This TCR beta chain was obtained from a study of cytomegalovirus exposure and HLA in healthy donors. Study-level information: Inside one of the first data releases sat around 85 million unique TCRs taken from HLA-typed donors.

Primers for the PCR totalled 60 Vbeta and 13 Jbeta. The table came from immunoSEQ multiplex PCR; TCRdb's copy has only in-frame clones and leaves some out. The sample yields hundreds of thousands of clones, 70% to 80% seen once. Concerning this clone: Its antigen is not known.

Study-wide results and limits: A later analysis linked a missense DCLRE1C variant to TCR beta V- and J-gene trimming. Productive rates of about 90% or about 30% were seen for most TCR beta V segments in an earlier analysis. Reportedly, fewer N-insertions than the roughly 700-donor mean appeared in an Asian-associated ancestry cluster in a later analysis.

This CDR3 is built from 12 residues. Germline V CDR1 and CDR2: LNHNV, YYDKDF (reference sequence). The V end lost 5 bases, the J end lost 5 bases, and 9 bases lay between the germline ends. Sequencing was carried out using PBMCs. V usage is TRBV15 and J usage is TRBJ1-1; D uncertain. The TCR originated in a male donor in good health and CMV-seronegative. This chain's CDR3 is CATSPAATEAFF. The CDR3 DNA reads TGTGCCACCAGCCCGGCGGCGACTGAAGCTTTCTTT.